The 23 T cell receptor beta chains given below trace back to one sample, sequenced in a study of OX40 agonist ivuxolimab in advanced cancers. The library came from the immunoSEQ multiplex PCR assay. Imported from immuneACCESS, the table was reduced by TCRdb to in-frame sequences with V and J called. These copies leave out some clones; in studies compared against another copy, an unresolved V gene accounts for under half, and the cause of the remainder is not known. The table for this sample lists 50,000 to 70,000 clones; roughly nine tenths of them were counted only once. The ten top clones hold roughly an eighth of the sample. The material was CD4+ or CD8+ T cells sorted from blood, obtained in a trial of the OX40 agonist ivuxolimab. The receptor source for this set is an adult with an advanced solid tumor such as melanoma, head and neck, liver or kidney cancer.

The chain uses TRBV28 and TRBJ1-2; 9 bases line up with TRBD1. CDR3 length equals 14 residues. Unmatched junction bases numbered 8, after V lost 6 bases and J lost 6 bases. Germline V gives CDR1 MDHEN, CDR2 SYDVKM. The CDR3 here is CASRAQGARNGYTF. The CDR3 DNA sequence: TGTGCCAGCAGGGCACAGGGGGCGCGGAATGGCTACACCTTC.

The chain has TRBV10-3 and TRBJ2-2; 7 positions agree with TRBD1. The CDR3 is 12 amino acids. Germline V lookup: CDR1 ENHRY, CDR2 SYGVKD. The V and J ends lost 7 bases and 7 bases, in that order; junction bases with no gene match: 3. This CDR3 is CAIKGARGELFF. The CDR3 nucleotides are TGTGCCATCAAGGGGGCTCGCGGGGAGCTGTTTTTT.

This clone was counted once. The gene calls are TRBV4-1 and TRBJ1-4; D is unclear. CDR1 and CDR2 from the germline V gene are MGHRA and YSYEKL. Trimming removed 9 bases from V and 7 bases from J, with 12 bases in between. The CDR3 spans 12 residues. The CDR3 DNA follows: TGCGCCAGTACTAAGGGTGGTGAAAAACTGTTTTTT. Its translation is CASTKGGEKLFF.

The genes are TRBV28 and TRBJ2-7; D is perhaps TRBD1 (5 bases). The CDR3 sequence is 14 residues long. Per germline, CDR1 MDHEN and CDR2 SYDVKM. V lost 3 bases, J lost 3 bases, and 12 bases lay in between. Here the CDR3 DNA reads TGTGCCAGCAGTTTTGCGGTAGGGGTCTACGAGCAGTACTTC. It codes for CASSFAVGVYEQYF.

The V gene is TRBV30, the J gene TRBJ2-1; D is ambiguous. Germline V gene data show CDR1 as GTSNPN and CDR2 as SVGIG (reference sequence). The V and J ends lost 4 bases and 8 bases respectively, with 12 bases between them. This CDR3 contains 12 residues. The CDR3 loop reads CAWTISLDEQFF. The CDR3 nucleotides read TGTGCCTGGACCATTTCCCTAGATGAGCAGTTCTTC.

The chain couples TRBV19 to TRBJ2-7; tentatively, D is TRBD1 (5 bases). V was cut by 5 bases and J by 2 bases, with 10 bases left in between. The germline CDR1 and CDR2 sequences are LNHDA and SQIVND (reference sequence). CDR3 length: 13 residues. CDR3 in DNA: TGTGCCAGTAGTGGGGCGGTAGCCTACGAGCAGTACTTC. It translates to CASSGAVAYEQYF. The complete variable domain, with remaining parts taken from reference TRBV19 and TRBJ2-7, reads DGGITQSPKYLFRKEGQNVTLSCEQNLNHDAMYWYRQDPGQGLRLIYYSQIVNDFQKGDIAEGYSVSREKKESFPLTVTSAQKNPTAFYLCASSGAVAYEQYFGPGTRLTVT.

The J gene is TRBJ2-5, the V gene TRBV28; TRBD1 aligns across 9 bases. Germline V gene lookup returns CDR1 MDHEN and CDR2 SYDVKM. The CDR3 has 15 residues. Trimming took 3 bases from V and 4 from J; bases not matched to a gene: 6. CDR3 bases: TGTGCCAGCAGTTTGTGGGACAGGGCGGGAGAGACCCAGTACTTC. Encoded protein: CASSLWDRAGETQYF. The variable domain in full, with the rest retrieved from reference TRBV28 and TRBJ2-5, is DVKVTQSSRYLVKRTGEKVFLECVQDMDHENMFWYRQDPGLGLRLIYFSYDVKMKEKGDIPEGYSVSREKKERFSLILESASTNQTSMYLCASSLWDRAGETQYFGPGTRLLVL.

The genes are TRBV10-3 and TRBJ2-7; 8 bases fit TRBD1. This CDR3 is 16 amino acids long. V lost 5 bases, J lost 3 bases, and 12 bases stayed unmatched. Germline V gives CDR1 ENHRY, CDR2 SYGVKD. As DNA, the CDR3 is TGTGCCATCAGTCCAGAAAGGACAGGGAAAGACTACGAGCAGTACTTC. Its translation is CAISPERTGKDYEQYF.

The rearrangement joins TRBV27 to TRBJ2-1, with D perhaps TRBD2 (6 bases). This CDR3 is built from 15 residues. V gave up 6 bases and J gave up 0 bases, with 12 bases separating them. CDR1 is MNHEY, CDR2 SMNVEV, per germline (reference sequence). CDR3 sequence: CASSPDGSSYNEQFF. The CDR3 DNA is TGTGCCAGCAGCCCGGACGGGAGCTCCTACAATGAGCAGTTCTTC.

The chain links TRBV7-8 to TRBJ2-7; D remains unclear. The germline V and J ends were trimmed by 1 base and 0 bases, with 7 bases remaining between them. The CDR3 has 14 amino acids. Germline CDR1 SGHVS, CDR2 FQNEAQ. The CDR3 DNA sequence: TGTGCCAGCAGCTTAGGTAGTTACTCCTACGAGCAGTACTTC. Encoded protein: CASSLGSYSYEQYF.

The rearrangement joins TRBV11-1 to TRBJ2-7, with TRBD1 as a possible D gene (6 bases). The V gene lost 5 bases and the J gene lost 0 bases, with 26 bases spanning the gap. The CDR3 is made up of 19 amino acids. CDR1 and CDR2 from the germline V gene are SGHAT and FQDESV (reference sequence). The CDR3 reads CASSLPGGSVFASSYEQYF. CDR3 DNA sequence: TGTGCCAGCAGCCTTCCTGGGGGCAGTGTCTTCGCGAGCTCCTACGAGCAGTACTTC.

The V call is TRBV19, the J call TRBJ2-1; D is unclear. V gave up 4 bases and J gave up 7 bases, with 11 bases separating them. The germline V gene encodes CDR1 LNHDA and CDR2 SQIVND (reference sequence). This CDR3 spans 13 amino acids. CDR3 nucleotides: TGTGCCAGTAGTACTACCACTCCGAATGAGCAGTTCTTC. This codes for CASSTTTPNEQFF.

The CDR3, as DNA: TGTGCCACCAGCAGGACCAGACCGTGGCCCCAGCATTTT. The encoded protein is CATSRTRPWPQHF. V gene TRBV15 combines with J gene TRBJ1-5; the D is unclear. Germline CDR1 LNHNV, CDR2 YYDKDF (reference sequence). The CDR3 has 13 residues. V was trimmed by 3 bases and J by 9 bases, leaving 12 bases between them.

The chain joins TRBV6-5 to TRBJ1-1; D ambiguous. V was shortened by 0 bases and J by 6 bases, with 8 bases between the two germline ends. Germline V CDR1 and CDR2: MNHEY, SVGAGI. This CDR3 comprises 13 residues. The CDR3 DNA sequence: TGTGCCAGCAGTTACTCGACGTTGGCTGAAGCTTTCTTT. Translation: CASSYSTLAEAFF.

This chain joins TRBV7-6 and TRBJ2-5, with D possibly called TRBD1 or TRBD2 (5 bases each). Germline-derived CDR1 and CDR2 are SGHVS and FNYEAQ. The CDR3 consists of 14 residues. Trimming took 1 base from V and 2 from J, leaving 8 bases between them. CDR3 region: CASSLGWGQETQYF. CDR3 DNA: TGTGCCAGCAGCTTAGGTTGGGGGCAAGAGACCCAGTACTTC.

The V call is TRBV29-1, the J call TRBJ2-3; 9 nucleotides align to TRBD2. Germline trimming cut 4 bases from V and 7 bases from J; bases unmatched to any gene: 9. The CDR3 length is 14 residues. Per germline, CDR1 SQVTM and CDR2 ANQGSEA. CDR3 in amino acids: CSVGGSGSRHTQYF. The CDR3 coding sequence is TGCAGCGTTGGAGGTAGCGGGAGTCGACATACGCAGTATTTT.

This clone has just one count. V and J are TRBV27 and TRBJ2-7, with 10 bases aligning to TRBD1. With V trimmed by 8 bases and J by 7 bases, 5 bases remained unmatched. This CDR3 contains 12 residues. CDR1 is MNHEY, CDR2 SMNVEV, per germline (reference sequence). The CDR3 nucleotides are TGTGCCAGCCGGACAGGGGGACGTGAGCAGTACTTC. Residues: CASRTGGREQYF.

This chain connects TRBV29-1 to TRBJ2-5; D call uncertain. CDR3 length equals 16 residues. V dropped 1 base and J dropped 5 bases, with 20 bases sitting between them. Germline V gives CDR1 SQVTM, CDR2 ANQGSEA. CDR3: CSVEGPRASPAETQYF. The DNA for the CDR3 is TGCAGCGTTGAAGGCCCCCGTGCCAGCCCGGCCGAGACCCAGTACTTC.

The rearrangement joins TRBV19 to TRBJ2-5; D is ambiguous. V was clipped by 6 bases and J by 5 bases, with 16 bases between them. The CDR3 runs to 14 residues. Germline V gene data show CDR1 as LNHDA and CDR2 as SQIVND (reference sequence). The CDR3 DNA sequence: TGTGCCAGTAGGGATAAGACGATGAGGGAGACCCAGTACTTC. Translating gives CASRDKTMRETQYF.

The gene calls are TRBV5-1 and TRBJ1-1; the D gene is possibly TRBD1 (6 bases). The CDR3 has 13 residues. Germline V gives CDR1 SGHRS, CDR2 YFSETQ. V lost 2 bases to trimming and J lost 3 bases, with 8 bases between them. In DNA, the CDR3 is TGCGCCAGCAGCTTTCCAGGGGACACTGAAGCTTTCTTT. Translating gives CASSFPGDTEAFF.

The CDR3 nucleotides read TGTGCCAGCAGCTTAGTGCAGGGCTCGGCCCTCCACTTT. It codes for CASSLVQGSALHF. The J gene is TRBJ1-6, the V gene TRBV7-9, with D possibly TRBD1 on 5 matching bases. Between the trimmed V and J ends, which lost 1 base and 14 bases, there was a span of 12 bases. The CDR3 consists of 13 residues. Per the germline V gene, CDR1 is SEHNR and CDR2 is FQNEAQ (reference sequence).

The V call is TRBV7-9, the J call TRBJ2-1; no clear D gene. Trimming took 5 bases from V and 9 from J, leaving 11 bases between them. The CDR3 sequence is 12 residues long. CDR1 is SEHNR and CDR2 is FQNEAQ in the germline V gene (reference sequence). The DNA of the CDR3 is TGTGCCAGCAGCCCCGAACTCGGTGAGCAGTTCTTC. This translates into CASSPELGEQFF.

This rearrangement joins TRBV2 to TRBJ1-4; D is unresolved. Germline loops: CDR1 SNHLY, CDR2 FYNNEI. V shed 7 bases and J shed 4 bases, with 13 bases lying between them. This CDR3 is 14 amino acids long. This CDR3 reads CASNFRIYNEKLFF. CDR3 sequence (DNA): TGTGCCAGCAACTTCCGGATCTATAATGAAAAACTGTTTTTT.